Presented here are 24 T cell receptor beta chains from one specimen sequenced in a study of T cell responses to AZD1222 COVID-19 vaccine. The repertoire was sequenced with immunoSEQ multiplex PCR; TCRdb's copy has only in-frame clones and lacks some. Of about 150,000 clones in the sample, 87% are singletons; the top ten hold roughly 10%. This material consisted of peripheral blood, taken 28 days after the second AZD1222 dose. These receptors all come from an adult who received the AZD1222 COVID-19 vaccine.

CDR3 amino acids: CASSGADSNQPQHF. In DNA, the CDR3 is TGTGCCAGTAGCGGGGCAGATAGCAATCAGCCCCAGCATTTT. V and J are TRBV19 and TRBJ1-5; D possibly corresponds to TRBD1 (5 bases). Germline assignment: CDR1 LNHDA and CDR2 SQIVND (reference sequence). The germline V and J ends were trimmed by 6 bases and 0 bases, with 9 bases remaining between them. The CDR3 contains 14 residues.

The V and J genes are TRBV12-3 or TRBV12-4 and TRBJ1-1, with 8 bases lining up with TRBD1. V shed 2 bases, J shed 11 bases, and the junction held 7 bases outside the gene matches. CDR3 length: 13 amino acids. The CDR3 nucleotides read TGTGCCAGCAGTTTAAGGTTACAGGGGGGGGCTTTCTTT. This sequence encodes CASSLRLQGGAFF.

This clone was counted only a few times. V is TRBV7-2 and J is TRBJ1-2, with 7 bases identical to TRBD1. The J segment lost 6 bases and the V segment lost 3 bases, leaving 7 bases of the junction unmatched. Germline lookup yields CDR1 SGHTA and CDR2 FQGNSA. The CDR3 has 14 residues. The CDR3 sequence: CASSFRGTVNGYTF. Written as DNA, the CDR3 is TGTGCCAGCAGCTTTCGCGGGACAGTGAATGGCTACACCTTC. Looking up the rest from reference TRBV7-2 and TRBJ1-2 gives the full variable domain: GAGVSQSPSNKVTEKGKDVELRCDPISGHTALYWYRQSLGQGLEFLIYFQGNSAPDKSGLPSDRFSAERTGGSVSTLTIQRTQQEDSAVYLCASSFRGTVNGYTFGSGTRLTVV.

The genes are TRBV7-9 and TRBJ2-3; the match to TRBD1 covers 8 bases. Germline CDR1 reads SEHNR; CDR2 reads FQNEAQ (reference sequence). J gave up 4 bases and V 1 base, and 4 bases lay outside the gene matches. This CDR3 is 15 amino acids long. The CDR3 DNA reads TGTGCCAGCAGCTTAGGGACAGGGTCAGCAGATACGCAGTATTTT. This encodes CASSLGTGSADTQYF. Based on the CDR3 plus reference TRBV7-9 and TRBJ2-3, the full variable domain is DTGVSQNPRHKITKRGQNVTFRCDPISEHNRLYWYRQTLGQGPEFLTYFQNEAQLEKSRLLSDRFSAERPKGSFSTLEIQRTEQGDSAMYLCASSLGTGSADTQYFGPGTRLTVL.

As regards this clone: Other DNA sequences in the sample encode the same CDR3. V is TRBV28 and J is TRBJ1-1; 9 nucleotides line up with TRBD1. CDR3 length: 14 residues. The germline V gene encodes CDR1 MDHEN and CDR2 SYDVKM. The junction had 3 bases not matched to a gene; V was cut back by 3 bases and J by 4 bases. The CDR3 loop is CASSLLTGGTEAFF. DNA for the CDR3: TGTGCCAGCAGTTTGCTGACAGGGGGCACTGAAGCTTTCTTT.

This clone was seen once. J is TRBJ1-1 and V is TRBV28; 7 positions agree with TRBD1. V shed 3 bases and J 2 bases; nucleotides not matched to a gene: 3. This CDR3 region has 14 residues. The germline V gene has CDR1 MDHEN and CDR2 SYDVKM. CDR3 region: CASSFIGGNTEAFF. In DNA form, the CDR3 reads TGTGCCAGCAGTTTCATAGGGGGCAACACTGAAGCTTTCTTT.

The rearrangement joins TRBV11-2 to TRBJ1-4; D is uncertain. V was clipped by 1 base and J by 12 bases, with 12 bases between them. CDR1 and CDR2 from the germline V gene are SGHAT and FQNNGV. The CDR3 loop spans 13 amino acids. CDR3 protein: CASSLAFGNELFF. The CDR3 nucleotides are TGTGCCAGCAGCTTAGCGTTCGGGAACGAACTGTTTTTT.

The gene calls are TRBV15 and TRBJ1-3, with unresolved D. CDR1 is LNHNV, CDR2 YYDKDF, per germline (reference sequence). V lost 0 bases and J lost 2, with 11 bases in between. The CDR3 is made up of 16 amino acids. The CDR3 nucleotides are TGTGCCACCAGCAGAGACCTAGGGCGCCCTGGAAACACCATATATTTT. The encoded protein is CATSRDLGRPGNTIYF. Full variable domain (missing parts from reference TRBV15 and TRBJ1-3): DAMVIQNPRYQVTQFGKPVTLSCSQTLNHNVMYWYQQKSSQAPKLLFHYYDKDFNNEADTPDNFQSRRPNTSFCFLDIRSPGLGDTAMYLCATSRDLGRPGNTIYFGEGSWLTVV.

The sample holds a few counts of this clone. The chain carries TRBV7-2 and TRBJ2-1, with 9 bases identical to TRBD2. From germline, CDR1 is SGHTA and CDR2 FQGNSA. The V and J ends lost 7 bases and 5 bases, in that order; junction bases with no gene match: 12. CDR3 length: 16 amino acids. The CDR3 here is CASTPDPGLANNEQFF. For the CDR3, the DNA is TGTGCCAGCACCCCCGACCCCGGACTAGCGAACAATGAGCAGTTCTTC.

V usage is TRBV5-1 and J usage is TRBJ2-2; possible D gene TRBD2, 5 bases. The V gene lost 0 bases and the J gene lost 0 bases, with 6 bases spanning the gap. CDR3 length: 15 residues. The germline V gene has CDR1 SGHRS and CDR2 YFSETQ. This CDR3 is CASSLVGANTGELFF. For the CDR3, the DNA is TGCGCCAGCAGCTTGGTGGGAGCGAACACCGGGGAGCTGTTTTTT.

The chain is built from TRBV18 and TRBJ1-1; perhaps TRBD1 as D (6 bases). With 3 bases removed from V and 0 bases from J, the gap between germline ends came to 14 bases. Germline V gives CDR1 KGHSH, CDR2 LQKENI. This CDR3 is built from 16 residues. This CDR3 is CASSPTGSPLNTEAFF. The CDR3 DNA sequence: TGTGCCAGCTCACCCACAGGGTCCCCCTTGAACACTGAAGCTTTCTTT.

The chain has TRBV12-3 or TRBV12-4 and TRBJ1-2, with a possible D match to TRBD1 (6 bases). The CDR3 is 13 residues long. V was clipped by 6 bases and J by 4 bases, with 12 bases between them. This CDR3 reads CASRMGGGYGYTF. The DNA for the CDR3 is TGTGCCAGCAGGATGGGGGGCGGCTATGGCTACACCTTC.

The chain carries TRBV6-6 and TRBJ1-2; 7 nucleotides match TRBD1. Germline CDR1 is MNHNY and CDR2 is SVGAGI (reference sequence). V was clipped by 0 bases and J by 8 bases; unmatched bases: 0. The CDR3 contains 12 residues. The CDR3: CASSYSDRGYTF. In nucleotides, the CDR3 is TGTGCCAGCAGTTACTCGGACAGGGGCTACACCTTC.

This clone was seen a single time. The J gene is TRBJ1-6, the V gene TRBV16, with D possibly being TRBD1 (5 bases). Trimming took 0 bases from V and 8 from J, leaving 8 bases between them. The CDR3 contains 14 residues. From germline, CDR1 is KGHSY and CDR2 FQNENV. The CDR3 region is CASSQSGGYSPLHF. CDR3 DNA: TGTGCCAGCAGCCAATCGGGGGGATATTCACCCCTCCACTTT. The whole variable domain, remainder taken from reference TRBV16 and TRBJ1-6, is GEEVAQTPKHLVRGEGQKAKLYCAPIKGHSYVFWYQQVLKNEFKFLISFQNENVFDETGMPKERFSAKCLPNSPCSLEIQATKLEDSAVYFCASSQSGGYSPLHFGNGTRLTVT.

The chain couples TRBV18 to TRBJ2-3, with D perhaps TRBD2 (6 bases). The CDR3 covers 16 residues. The V end was cut by 3 bases, the J end by 1 base, with 14 bases between. CDR1 and CDR2 (germline): KGHSH, LQKENI. CDR3 residues: CASSPSMGGGTDTQYF. DNA for the CDR3: TGTGCCAGCTCACCCAGTATGGGGGGTGGCACAGATACGCAGTATTTT.

V is TRBV6-6 and J is TRBJ1-2; D is ambiguous. Trimming removed 0 bases at V and 10 bases at J, with 9 bases between. The CDR3 consists of 12 residues. CDR1 is MNHNY and CDR2 is SVGAGI in the germline V gene (reference sequence). The CDR3 is CASSYSNQDYTF. Here the CDR3 DNA reads TGTGCCAGCAGTTACTCGAACCAGGACTACACCTTC.

This clone was found a few times. V is TRBV5-1 and J is TRBJ1-5, with 7 bases matching TRBD1. The CDR3 is made up of 14 amino acids. The germline CDR1 and CDR2 sequences are SGHRS and YFSETQ. The J segment lost 4 bases and the V segment lost 3 bases, leaving 4 bases of the junction unmatched. The CDR3 DNA follows: TGCGCCAGCAGCTCCGGGACAGATAATCAGCCCCAGCATTTT. The encoded protein is CASSSGTDNQPQHF.

This clone appeared a few times. The chain recombines TRBV19 with TRBJ1-3; D gene ambiguous. The germline gives CDR1 LNHDA, CDR2 SQIVND (reference sequence). CDR3 length equals 15 residues. V shed 5 bases and J shed 0 bases, with 11 bases lying between them. The CDR3 protein is CASSQTVYSGNTIYF. Written as DNA, the CDR3 is TGTGCCAGTAGTCAGACGGTTTACTCTGGAAACACCATATATTTT.

This chain links TRBV28 with TRBJ1-2; a weak D match, TRBD1 (6 bases). The CDR3 runs 16 residues. Germline CDR1 is MDHEN and CDR2 is SYDVKM. V lost 7 bases to trimming and J lost 1 base, with 19 bases between them. The CDR3 region is CASTPSGAAINYGYTF. The DNA for the CDR3 is TGTGCCAGCACCCCTTCAGGGGCGGCGATTAACTATGGCTACACCTTC.

This chain joins TRBV29-1 and TRBJ2-7, with a tentative D call TRBD1 (6 bases). V lost 6 bases, J lost 1 base, and 10 bases lay in between. CDR1 SQVTM and CDR2 ANQGSEA come from the germline V gene. CDR3 size: 12 residues. CDR3 DNA sequence: TGCAGCGTGGGGACATTTTCCTACGAGCAGTACTTC. Translation gives CSVGTFSYEQYF.

V and J are TRBV5-1 and TRBJ1-2, with 8 nucleotides matching TRBD1. Germline CDR1 and CDR2: SGHRS and YFSETQ. The CDR3 totals 16 residues. After removal of 0 bases from V and 4 bases from J, the junction contained 8 bases not matched to a gene. The CDR3 DNA reads as TGCGCCAGCAGCTTGGCCCTCTCCAGGGGGCTCTATGGCTACACCTTC. It yields the protein CASSLALSRGLYGYTF. Drawing the rest from reference TRBV5-1 and TRBJ1-2, the complete variable domain is KAGVTQTPRYLIKTRGQQVTLSCSPISGHRSVSWYQQTPGQGLQFLFEYFSETQRNKGNFPGRFSGRQFSNSRSEMNVSTLELGDSALYLCASSLALSRGLYGYTFGSGTRLTVV.

The rearrangement links TRBV10-2 to TRBJ2-1; TRBD2 agrees at 14 bases. The J segment lost 5 bases and the V segment lost 6 bases, leaving 3 bases of the junction unmatched. CDR3 size: 15 residues. CDR1 is WSHSY and CDR2 is SAAADI in the germline V gene. CDR3 bases: TGCGCCAGCAGCCGGACTAGCGGGAGGAACAATGAGCAGTTCTTC. Protein sequence: CASSRTSGRNNEQFF.

This CDR3 reads CASSSLGQVSTDTQYF. Here the CDR3 DNA reads TGTGCCAGCAGCTCCCTAGGACAGGTGAGCACAGATACGCAGTATTTT. The chain combines TRBV7-2 with TRBJ2-3; 7 nucleotides agree with TRBD1. Germline V lookup: CDR1 SGHTA, CDR2 FQGNSA. This CDR3 has 16 amino acids. J lost 0 bases, V lost 4 bases, and 7 bases had no gene match.

The genes are TRBV9 and TRBJ2-1, with TRBD2 identical over 7 bases. From germline, CDR1 is SGDLS and CDR2 YYNGEE. V was pared by 0 bases and J by 0 bases, with 15 bases of the junction left unmatched. The CDR3 runs to 20 residues. The CDR3 is CASSVAPTTSASSSYNEQFF. CDR3 in DNA: TGTGCCAGCAGCGTAGCCCCAACTACTAGCGCATCTAGCTCCTACAATGAGCAGTTCTTC. Combining the CDR3 with reference TRBV9 and TRBJ2-1 gives the whole variable domain DSGVTQTPKHLITATGQRVTLRCSPRSGDLSVYWYQQSLDQGLQFLIQYYNGEERAKGNILERFSAQQFPDLHSELNLSSLELGDSALYFCASSVAPTTSASSSYNEQFFGPGTRLTVL.